The 28 T cell receptor beta chains presented below share a single source sample, sequenced in a study of cytomegalovirus exposure and HLA in healthy donors (TCRdb year 2017). Preparation of the library involved the immunoSEQ multiplex PCR assay. The multiplex PCR relied on a mix of 60 forward primers for TCR Vbeta segments and 13 reverse primers for TCR Jbeta segments. Not all clones reach the TCRdb copy of this immuneACCESS table, which keeps in-frame sequences only. Checked studies attribute under half of the gap to unresolved V genes and leave the rest unexplained. The sample table shows 40,000 or so clones, and around 76% are seen once. The ten largest clones capture more than 7% of the sample. Sequenced material: PBMCs. The receptors were gathered from a woman aged 25 to 45 in good health and CMV-seropositive.

V usage is TRBV29-1 and J usage is TRBJ1-1; possible D gene TRBD1, 5 bases. The V gene's germline CDR1 is SQVTM and CDR2 ANQGSEA. The length of the CDR3 is 12 residues. Trimming removed 4 bases at V and 0 bases at J, with 6 bases between. The CDR3 nucleotides read TGCAGCGTTGGACAGTTGAACACTGAAGCTTTCTTT. Its translation: CSVGQLNTEAFF. Full variable domain (remainder filled in from reference TRBV29-1 and TRBJ1-1): SAVISQKPSRDICQRGTSLTIQCQVDSQVTMMFWYRQQPGQSLTLIATANQGSEATYESGFVIDKFPISRPNLTFSTLTVSNMSPEDSSIYLCSVGQLNTEAFFGQGTRLTVV.

In this sample, this clone turned up a few times. The chain uses TRBV7-2 and TRBJ2-1; 7 nucleotides agree with TRBD1. Germline-derived CDR1 and CDR2 are SGHTA and FQGNSA. V lost 2 bases and J lost 10; bases outside the gene matches: 11. This CDR3 spans 15 amino acids. CDR3 DNA sequence: TGTGCCAGCAGCTTACACGTTGAGGGGGCGGAGGAGCAGTTCTTC. Residues: CASSLHVEGAEEQFF.

This sequence joins TRBV30 and TRBJ1-5; a possible D gene is TRBD1 (6 bases). Germline V CDR1 and CDR2: GTSNPN, SVGIG (reference sequence). This CDR3 spans 14 amino acids. The V gene lost 0 bases and the J gene lost 9 bases, with 15 bases spanning the gap. The CDR3 is CAWSVLGGGGPQHF. The CDR3 DNA is TGTGCCTGGAGTGTACTGGGTGGGGGCGGGCCCCAGCATTTT.

V usage is TRBV6-5 and J usage is TRBJ1-1; D is possibly TRBD1 (6 bases). The CDR3 is 13 residues long. Germline V gives CDR1 MNHEY, CDR2 SVGAGI. V lost 6 bases and J 5 bases, leaving 13 bases between the germline ends. The CDR3 is CASRSTGITEAFF. In DNA, the CDR3 is TGTGCCAGCAGGTCTACAGGGATAACTGAAGCTTTCTTT.

This clone was found once. The rearrangement uses TRBV21-1 and TRBJ1-1; no check of the table's D call, TRBD1, against the DNA was made. TRBV21-1 is listed as a pseudogene. The CDR3 runs to 15 residues. The CDR3 region is CASSCPLRLNTEAFF. The CDR3 bases are TGTGCCAGCAGCTGCCCCCTCAGGTTGAACACTGAAGCTTTCTTT.

The chain is built from TRBV20-1 and TRBJ2-7; D unresolved. The CDR3 consists of 11 residues. The ends were cut back, 4 bases at V and 4 bases at J, with 8 bases in the middle. Germline-derived CDR1 and CDR2 are DFQATT and SNEGSKA (reference sequence). CDR3 in DNA: TGCAGTGCTACAACAGAGTACGAGCAGTACTTC. Translating gives CSATTEYEQYF.

This chain connects TRBV25-1 to TRBJ1-1; D not certain. Per the germline V gene, CDR1 is MGHDK and CDR2 is SYGVNS. Trimming took 6 bases from V and 11 from J, leaving 13 bases between them. The CDR3 covers 11 residues. CDR3 sequence: CASSSSFGAFF. CDR3 sequence (DNA): TGTGCCAGCAGCAGCTCCTTCGGGGCTTTCTTT. The full variable domain, with the rest looked up from reference TRBV25-1 and TRBJ1-1, is EADIYQTPRYLVIGTGKKITLECSQTMGHDKMYWYQQDPGMELHLIHYSYGVNSTEKGDLSSESTVSRIRTEHFPLTLESARPSHTSQYLCASSSSFGAFFGQGTRLTVV.

The chain joins TRBV6-1 to TRBJ1-5; D gene unclear. Looked up from germline, CDR1 is MNHNS and CDR2 is SASEGT. The ends were cut back, 6 bases at V and 0 bases at J, with 12 bases in the middle. The CDR3 runs 15 residues. The CDR3 here is CASSPGFHSNQPQHF. Here the CDR3 DNA reads TGTGCCAGCAGCCCGGGGTTCCATAGCAATCAGCCCCAGCATTTT.

This sequence joins TRBV7-6 and TRBJ2-1; 7 positions match TRBD2. V shed 0 bases and J 0 bases; nucleotides not matched to a gene: 2. There are 16 residues in the CDR3. Germline V gene data show CDR1 as SGHVS and CDR2 as FNYEAQ. The CDR3: CASSLAGGPSYNEQFF. The CDR3, as DNA: TGTGCCAGCAGCTTAGCGGGAGGGCCCTCCTACAATGAGCAGTTCTTC.

The V call is TRBV2, the J call TRBJ2-5; weak D call: TRBD2 (5 bases). The CDR3 spans 13 residues. Germline V gene lookup returns CDR1 SNHLY and CDR2 FYNNEI. Between the trimmed V and J ends, which lost 4 bases and 6 bases, there was a span of 12 bases. CDR3: CASSGGGLQTQYF. For the CDR3, the DNA is TGTGCCAGCAGTGGTGGAGGTTTGCAGACCCAGTACTTC.

The V and J genes are TRBV6-5 and TRBJ1-2, with unresolved D. The CDR3 totals 13 residues. V lost 6 bases and J lost 5, with 13 bases in between. The germline V gene encodes CDR1 MNHEY and CDR2 SVGAGI. The CDR3 is CASSLIGSYGYTF. The CDR3 DNA is TGTGCCAGCAGCCTAATCGGGAGTTATGGCTACACCTTC.

The chain employs TRBV6-5 and TRBJ2-7; D unclear. Per the germline V gene, CDR1 is MNHEY and CDR2 is SVGAGI. With 2 bases removed from V and 4 bases from J, the gap between germline ends came to 9 bases. This CDR3 spans 13 amino acids. The CDR3 DNA reads TGTGCCAGCAGTTACGGTGCCGGGTACGAGCAGTACTTC. Protein product: CASSYGAGYEQYF.

The chain has TRBV30 and TRBJ2-7, with D tentatively TRBD1 (6 bases). CDR3 length: 13 amino acids. Germline lookup yields CDR1 GTSNPN and CDR2 SVGIG (reference sequence). The V end lost 2 bases, the J end lost 5 bases, and 13 bases lay between the germline ends. CDR3 sequence reads: CAWSPDRKHEQYF. The CDR3 DNA reads TGTGCCTGGAGTCCAGACAGGAAGCACGAGCAGTACTTC.

This chain joins TRBV7-9 and TRBJ2-1; D possibly corresponds to TRBD2 (6 bases). The CDR3 runs to 14 residues. V was pared by 8 bases and J by 6 bases, with 17 bases between. From germline, CDR1 is SEHNR and CDR2 FQNEAQ (reference sequence). In DNA form, the CDR3 reads TGTGCCAGCCGTAGCGGAGGACTCGTCAATGAGCAGTTCTTC. It codes for CASRSGGLVNEQFF.

The rearrangement joins TRBV7-7 to TRBJ2-5; the match to TRBD2 covers 7 bases. V shed 3 bases and J 3 bases; nucleotides not matched to a gene: 7. CDR3 length: 15 amino acids. The germline V gene has CDR1 SSHAT and CDR2 FNYEAQ (reference sequence). The CDR3: CASSFVAGEKETQYF. The CDR3, as DNA: TGTGCCAGCAGCTTTGTGGCGGGAGAAAAAGAGACCCAGTACTTC.

The chain joins TRBV15 to TRBJ2-3; no clear D. The CDR3 spans 13 residues. The V end lost 11 bases, the J end lost 2 bases, and 14 bases lay between the germline ends. CDR1 and CDR2 (germline): LNHNV, YYDKDF (reference sequence). This chain's CDR3 is CASSWRVTDTQYF. CDR3 nucleotide sequence: TGTGCCTCCTCCTGGAGAGTCACAGATACGCAGTATTTT. The full variable domain, in which reference TRBV15 and TRBJ2-3 provide the parts outside the CDR3, is DAMVIQNPRYQVTQFGKPVTLSCSQTLNHNVMYWYQQKSSQAPKLLFHYYDKDFNNEADTPDNFQSRRPNTSFCFLDIRSPGLGDTAMYLCASSWRVTDTQYFGPGTRLTVL.

This clone was seen a few times. V and J are TRBV10-2 and TRBJ2-7; D is unclear. CDR3 length equals 15 residues. CDR1 WSHSY and CDR2 SAAADI come from the germline V gene. V was trimmed by 7 bases and J by 1 base, leaving 17 bases between them. CDR3 amino acids: CASNPGGATSYEQYF. In DNA, the CDR3 is TGCGCCAGCAATCCCGGCGGAGCCACTTCCTACGAGCAGTACTTC.

V usage is TRBV4-1 and J usage is TRBJ1-2; no reliable D call. CDR1 and CDR2 from the germline V gene are MGHRA and YSYEKL. Trimming left V 4 bases short and J 0 bases short, with 9 bases between. The CDR3 has 14 residues. CDR3 protein: CASSPQVANYGYTF. The DNA for the CDR3 is TGCGCCAGCAGCCCCCAGGTAGCTAACTATGGCTACACCTTC.

This chain connects TRBV5-6 to TRBJ1-6; D perhaps matches TRBD1 (6 bases). Germline CDR1 SGHDT, CDR2 YYEEEE. The CDR3 runs to 15 residues. Between the trimmed V and J ends, which lost 4 bases and 2 bases, there was a span of 10 bases. CDR3 region: CASSDRSTYNSPLHF. Here the CDR3 DNA reads TGTGCCAGCAGCGACAGGTCAACCTATAATTCACCCCTCCACTTT.

Details on this clone: Compared with germline, one end of the junction differs, possibly owing to a read error. The CDR3, as DNA: TGTGCCAGCAGCTTAGATAGGGGGACAGGGATAGACTTC. Its protein is CASSLDRGTGIDF. This rearrangement joins TRBV7-8 to TRBJ2-5, with TRBD1 identical over 9 bases. Germline CDR1 is SGHVS and CDR2 is FQNEAQ. The CDR3 sequence is 13 residues long.

The chain has TRBV5-1 and TRBJ2-3, with D perhaps matching TRBD2 (5 bases). Germline CDR1 and CDR2: SGHRS and YFSETQ. Trimming took off 2 bases at V and 4 bases at J, with 17 bases between the two ends. The CDR3 has 16 residues. Here the CDR3 DNA reads TGCGCCAGCAGCTTAAACGCCGGGGTTAGAGCAGATACGCAGTATTTT. This codes for CASSLNAGVRADTQYF.

This clone was observed once. At one boundary the junction diverges from the germline segment, which might be a read error. The chain recombines TRBV7-9 with TRBJ2-1; D is unclear. From germline, CDR1 is SEHNR and CDR2 FQNEAQ (reference sequence). The CDR3 runs to 12 residues. The CDR3 reads CSSSLEHREQFF. The CDR3 DNA follows: TGTTCCAGCAGCTTAGAGCATCGTGAGCAGTTCTTC.

The chain couples TRBV6-6 to TRBJ2-2, with TRBD1 as a possible D gene (6 bases). The CDR3 has 16 residues. Trimming cost V 7 bases and J 4 bases, with 19 bases left between them. The germline CDR1 and CDR2 sequences are MNHNY and SVGAGI (reference sequence). CDR3 coding DNA: TGTGCCAGCACCCAGCTGACAGGCCGATCCACCGGGGAGCTGTTTTTT. It encodes CASTQLTGRSTGELFF.

With regard to this clone: This same CDR3 is encoded by further DNA sequences in the sample. The chain couples TRBV4-2 to TRBJ1-6; tentatively, D is TRBD1 (5 bases). This CDR3 region has 14 residues. Germline V lookup: CDR1 LGHNA, CDR2 YNFKEQ. V was clipped by 4 bases and J by 6 bases, with 10 bases between them. The CDR3 sequence is CASSPDSRNSPLHF. In nucleotides, the CDR3 is TGTGCCAGCAGCCCCGACAGTCGTAATTCACCCCTCCACTTT.

About this clone itself: Different DNA sequences within this sample yield the same CDR3. The CDR3 spells CASSYSGQGTEAFF. Written as DNA, the CDR3 is TGTGCCAGCAGTTACTCAGGACAGGGCACTGAAGCTTTCTTT. This chain joins TRBV6-5 and TRBJ1-1, with 8 bases identical to TRBD1. V lost 0 bases, J lost 4 bases, and 1 base stayed unmatched. This CDR3 has 14 amino acids. Germline CDR1 reads MNHEY; CDR2 reads SVGAGI.

The rearrangement uses TRBV6-1 and TRBJ1-1, with no clear D. V was cut by 5 bases and J by 2 bases, with 12 bases left in between. This CDR3 has 14 amino acids. Germline V gene sequence: CDR1 MNHNS, CDR2 SASEGT. The DNA for the CDR3 is TGTGCCAGCAGTTCTAACAGACTAAACACTGAAGCTTTCTTT. Its translation is CASSSNRLNTEAFF.

The V gene is TRBV28, the J gene TRBJ2-5; 7 bases align to TRBD2. The J call may be wrong; the DNA end is better matched by TRBJ2-7. Germline-derived CDR1 and CDR2 are MDHEN and SYDVKM. CDR3 size: 17 residues. This CDR3 is CASSLDLLASGGYEQYF. CDR3 sequence (DNA): TGTGCCAGCAGTCTCGACTTATTGGCTAGCGGTGGCTACGAGCAGTACTTC.

This chain uses TRBV4-1 with TRBJ1-2, with a tentative D call TRBD1 (5 bases). Germline V lookup: CDR1 MGHRA, CDR2 YSYEKL. Deletions cut 3 bases from V and 3 bases from J, with 17 bases between. The CDR3 runs to 16 residues. CDR3 DNA: TGCGCCAGCAGCCACCCTGGTGGAGGGACTTACTATGGCTACACCTTC. The encoded protein is CASSHPGGGTYYGYTF.